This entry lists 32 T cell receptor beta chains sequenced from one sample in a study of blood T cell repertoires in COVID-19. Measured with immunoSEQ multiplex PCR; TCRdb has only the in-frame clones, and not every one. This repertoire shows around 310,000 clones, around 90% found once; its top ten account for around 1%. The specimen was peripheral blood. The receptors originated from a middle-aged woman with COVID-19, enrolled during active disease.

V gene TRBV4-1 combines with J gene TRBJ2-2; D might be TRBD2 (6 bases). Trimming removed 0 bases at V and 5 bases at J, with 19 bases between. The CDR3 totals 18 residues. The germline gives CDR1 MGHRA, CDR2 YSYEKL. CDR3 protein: CASSQDRETLIGTGELFF. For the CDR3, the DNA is TGCGCCAGCAGCCAAGATCGGGAGACCCTAATCGGAACCGGGGAGCTGTTTTTT.

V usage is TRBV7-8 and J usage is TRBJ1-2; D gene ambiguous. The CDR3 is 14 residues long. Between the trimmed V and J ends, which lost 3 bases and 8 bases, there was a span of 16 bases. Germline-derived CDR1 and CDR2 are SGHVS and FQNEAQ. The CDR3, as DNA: TGTGCCAGCAGCTTCACCGGCCACTACGGCGGCTACACCTTC. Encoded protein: CASSFTGHYGGYTF.

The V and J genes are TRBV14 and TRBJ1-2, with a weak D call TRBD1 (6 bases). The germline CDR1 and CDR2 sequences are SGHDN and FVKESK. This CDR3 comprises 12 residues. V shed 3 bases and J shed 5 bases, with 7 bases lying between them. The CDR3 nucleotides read TGTGCCAGCAGCCATCAGGGGTATGGCTACACCTTC. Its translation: CASSHQGYGYTF.

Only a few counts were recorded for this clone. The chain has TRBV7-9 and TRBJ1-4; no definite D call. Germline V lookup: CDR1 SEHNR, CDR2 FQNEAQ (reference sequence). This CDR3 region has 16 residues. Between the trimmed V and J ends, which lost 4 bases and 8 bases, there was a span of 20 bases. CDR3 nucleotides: TGTGCCAGCAGCTCCTCCCGACTTCTTCGAGGGGAAAAACTGTTTTTT. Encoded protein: CASSSSRLLRGEKLFF.

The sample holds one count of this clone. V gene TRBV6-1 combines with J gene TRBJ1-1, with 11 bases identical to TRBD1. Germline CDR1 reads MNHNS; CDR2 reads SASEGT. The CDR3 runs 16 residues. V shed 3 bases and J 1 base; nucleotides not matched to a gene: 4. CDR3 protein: CASSDWDRGWNTEAFF. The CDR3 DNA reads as TGTGCCAGCAGTGATTGGGACAGGGGGTGGAACACTGAAGCTTTCTTT.

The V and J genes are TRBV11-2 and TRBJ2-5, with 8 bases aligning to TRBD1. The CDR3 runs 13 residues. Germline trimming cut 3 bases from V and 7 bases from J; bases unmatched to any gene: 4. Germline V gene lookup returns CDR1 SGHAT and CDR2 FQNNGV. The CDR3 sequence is CASSFQGAGTQYF. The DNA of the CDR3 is TGTGCCAGCAGCTTCCAGGGGGCCGGGACCCAGTACTTC.

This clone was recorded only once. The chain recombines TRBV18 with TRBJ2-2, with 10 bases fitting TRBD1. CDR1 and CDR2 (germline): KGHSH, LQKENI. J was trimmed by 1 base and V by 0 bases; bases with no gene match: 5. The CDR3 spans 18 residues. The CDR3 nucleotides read TGTGCCAGCTCACCACCGTTGGGACAGGGGCGGAACACCGGGGAGCTGTTTTTT. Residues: CASSPPLGQGRNTGELFF.

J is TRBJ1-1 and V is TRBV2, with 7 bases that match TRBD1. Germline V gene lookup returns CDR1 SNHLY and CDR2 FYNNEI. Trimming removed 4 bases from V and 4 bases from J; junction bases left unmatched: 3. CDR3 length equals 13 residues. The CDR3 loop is CASSGQGPTEAFF. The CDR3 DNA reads TGTGCCAGCAGTGGACAGGGTCCCACTGAAGCTTTCTTT.

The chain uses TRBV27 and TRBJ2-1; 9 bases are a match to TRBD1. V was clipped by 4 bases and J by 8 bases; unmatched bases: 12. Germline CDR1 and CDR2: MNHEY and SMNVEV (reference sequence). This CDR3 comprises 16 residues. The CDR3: CASSSTTGGIVYEQFF. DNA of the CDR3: TGTGCCAGCAGTTCAACCACAGGGGGCATAGTCTATGAGCAGTTCTTC.

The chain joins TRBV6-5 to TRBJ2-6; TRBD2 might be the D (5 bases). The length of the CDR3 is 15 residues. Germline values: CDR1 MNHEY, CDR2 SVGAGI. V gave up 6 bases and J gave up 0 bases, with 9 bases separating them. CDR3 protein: CASSSGNSGANVLTF. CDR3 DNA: TGTGCCAGCAGCTCGGGGAACTCTGGGGCCAACGTCCTGACTTTC.

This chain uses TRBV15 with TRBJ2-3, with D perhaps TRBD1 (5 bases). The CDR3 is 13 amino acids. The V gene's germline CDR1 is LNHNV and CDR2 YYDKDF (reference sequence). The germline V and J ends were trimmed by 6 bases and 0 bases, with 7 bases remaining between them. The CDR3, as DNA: TGTGCCACCAGTTCAGGGAGCACAGATACGCAGTATTTT. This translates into CATSSGSTDTQYF.

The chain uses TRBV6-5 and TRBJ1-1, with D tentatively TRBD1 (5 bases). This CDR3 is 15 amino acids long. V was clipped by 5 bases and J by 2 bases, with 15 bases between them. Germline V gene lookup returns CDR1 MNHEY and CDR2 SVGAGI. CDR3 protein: CASSRKKGPNTEAFF. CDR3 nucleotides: TGTGCCAGCAGTAGGAAGAAGGGGCCTAACACTGAAGCTTTCTTT.

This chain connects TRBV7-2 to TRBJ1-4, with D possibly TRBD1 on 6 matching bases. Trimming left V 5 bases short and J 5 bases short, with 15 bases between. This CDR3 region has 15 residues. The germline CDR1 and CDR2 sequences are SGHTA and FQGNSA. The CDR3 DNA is TGTGCCAGCAGCCTACGACAGGTCCGCAATGAAAAACTGTTTTTT. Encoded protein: CASSLRQVRNEKLFF.

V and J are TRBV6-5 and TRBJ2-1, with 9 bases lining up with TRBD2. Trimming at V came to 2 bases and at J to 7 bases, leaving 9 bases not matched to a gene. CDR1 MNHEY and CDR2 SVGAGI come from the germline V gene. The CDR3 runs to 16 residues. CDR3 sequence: CASSYTPASGKNEQFF. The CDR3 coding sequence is TGTGCCAGCAGTTACACCCCGGCTAGCGGGAAGAATGAGCAGTTCTTC.

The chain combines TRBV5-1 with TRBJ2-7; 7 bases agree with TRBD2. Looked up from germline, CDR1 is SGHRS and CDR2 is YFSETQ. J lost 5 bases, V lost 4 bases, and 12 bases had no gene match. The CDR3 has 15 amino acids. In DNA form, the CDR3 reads TGCGCCAGCAGCCCTCTTCCGACTAGCAACCACGAGCAGTACTTC. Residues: CASSPLPTSNHEQYF. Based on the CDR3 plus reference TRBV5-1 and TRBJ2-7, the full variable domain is KAGVTQTPRYLIKTRGQQVTLSCSPISGHRSVSWYQQTPGQGLQFLFEYFSETQRNKGNFPGRFSGRQFSNSRSEMNVSTLELGDSALYLCASSPLPTSNHEQYFGPGTRLTVT.

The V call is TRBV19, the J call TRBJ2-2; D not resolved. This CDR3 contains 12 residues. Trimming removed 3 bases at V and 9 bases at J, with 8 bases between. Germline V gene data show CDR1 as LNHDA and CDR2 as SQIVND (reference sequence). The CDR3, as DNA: TGTGCCAGTAGTATGTTCGACAGGGAGCTGTTTTTT. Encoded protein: CASSMFDRELFF. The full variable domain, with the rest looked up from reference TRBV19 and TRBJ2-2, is DGGITQSPKYLFRKEGQNVTLSCEQNLNHDAMYWYRQDPGQGLRLIYYSQIVNDFQKGDIAEGYSVSREKKESFPLTVTSAQKNPTAFYLCASSMFDRELFFGEGSRLTVL.

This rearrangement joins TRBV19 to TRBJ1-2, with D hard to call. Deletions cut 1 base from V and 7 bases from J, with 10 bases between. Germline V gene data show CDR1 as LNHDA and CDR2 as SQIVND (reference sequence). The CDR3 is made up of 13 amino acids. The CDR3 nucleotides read TGTGCCAGTAGTATAGTGGGGAGAAGTGGCTACACCTTC. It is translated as CASSIVGRSGYTF.

The CDR3 DNA is TGCAGCGTTTACTCTGGAAACACCATATATTTT. Translated, it gives CSVYSGNTIYF. The V and J genes are TRBV29-1 and TRBJ1-3; D gene unclear. From germline, CDR1 is SQVTM and CDR2 ANQGSEA. This CDR3 is built from 11 residues. The V and J ends lost 5 bases and 0 bases respectively, with 2 bases between them.

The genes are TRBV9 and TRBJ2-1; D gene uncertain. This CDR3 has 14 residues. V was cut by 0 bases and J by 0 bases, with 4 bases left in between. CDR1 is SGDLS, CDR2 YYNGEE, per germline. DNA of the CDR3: TGTGCCAGCAGCGTAGACTACTCCTACAATGAGCAGTTCTTC. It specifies CASSVDYSYNEQFF.

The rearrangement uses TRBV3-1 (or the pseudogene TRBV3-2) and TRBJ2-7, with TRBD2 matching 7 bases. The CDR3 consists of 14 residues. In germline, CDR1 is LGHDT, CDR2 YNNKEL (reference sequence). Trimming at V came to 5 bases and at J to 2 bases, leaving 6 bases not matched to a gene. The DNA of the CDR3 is TGTGCCAGCAGCTCCGGGACTAAACCCTACGAGCAGTACTTC. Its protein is CASSSGTKPYEQYF.

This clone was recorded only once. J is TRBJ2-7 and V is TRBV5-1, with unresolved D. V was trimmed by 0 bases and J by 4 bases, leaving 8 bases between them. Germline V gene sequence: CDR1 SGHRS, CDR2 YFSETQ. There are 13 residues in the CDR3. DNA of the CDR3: TGCGCCAGCAGCTTGGAGGCGAGGTACGAGCAGTACTTC. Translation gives CASSLEARYEQYF.

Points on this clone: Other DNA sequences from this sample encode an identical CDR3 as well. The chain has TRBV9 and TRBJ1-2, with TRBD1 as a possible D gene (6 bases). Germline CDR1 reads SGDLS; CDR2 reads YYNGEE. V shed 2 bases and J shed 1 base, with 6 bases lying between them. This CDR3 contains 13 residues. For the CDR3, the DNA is TGTGCCAGCAGCGTGGACAGTAACTATGGCTACACCTTC. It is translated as CASSVDSNYGYTF.

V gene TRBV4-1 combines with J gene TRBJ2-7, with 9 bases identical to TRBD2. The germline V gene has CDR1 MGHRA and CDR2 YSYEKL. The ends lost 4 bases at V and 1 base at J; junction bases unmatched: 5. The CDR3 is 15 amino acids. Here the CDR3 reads CASSRLGLASYEQYF. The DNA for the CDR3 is TGCGCCAGCAGCCGACTCGGACTAGCGTCCTACGAGCAGTACTTC.

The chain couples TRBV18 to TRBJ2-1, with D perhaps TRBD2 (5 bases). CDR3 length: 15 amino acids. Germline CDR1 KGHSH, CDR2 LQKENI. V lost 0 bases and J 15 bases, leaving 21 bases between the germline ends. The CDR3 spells CASSPPTGDAKRPFF. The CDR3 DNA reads TGTGCCAGCTCACCACCTACCGGAGATGCCAAGCGGCCGTTCTTC. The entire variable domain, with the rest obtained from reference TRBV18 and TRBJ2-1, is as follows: NAGVMQNPRHLVRRRGQEARLRCSPMKGHSHVYWYRQLPEEGLKFMVYLQKENIIDESGMPKERFSAEFPKEGPSILRIQQVVRGDSAAYFCASSPPTGDAKRPFFGPGTRLTVL.

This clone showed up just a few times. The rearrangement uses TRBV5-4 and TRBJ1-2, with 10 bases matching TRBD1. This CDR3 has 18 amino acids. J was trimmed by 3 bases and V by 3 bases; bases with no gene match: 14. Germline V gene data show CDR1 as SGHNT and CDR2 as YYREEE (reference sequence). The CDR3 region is CASSSRTQTGGGYYGYTF. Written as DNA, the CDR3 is TGTGCCAGCAGCTCCCGCACCCAGACAGGGGGCGGGTACTATGGCTACACCTTC.

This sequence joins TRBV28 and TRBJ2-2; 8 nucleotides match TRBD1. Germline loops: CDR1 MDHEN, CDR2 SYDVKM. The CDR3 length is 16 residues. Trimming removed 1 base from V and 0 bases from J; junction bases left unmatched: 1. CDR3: CASSLLQGANTGELFF. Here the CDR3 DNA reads TGTGCCAGCAGTTTATTACAGGGGGCGAACACCGGGGAGCTGTTTTTT.

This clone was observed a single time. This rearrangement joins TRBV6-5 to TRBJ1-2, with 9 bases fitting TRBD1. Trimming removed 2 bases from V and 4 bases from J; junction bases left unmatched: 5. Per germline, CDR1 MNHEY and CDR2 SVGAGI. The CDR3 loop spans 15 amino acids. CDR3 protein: CASSYRQGEAYGYTF. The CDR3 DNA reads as TGTGCCAGCAGTTACCGACAGGGGGAGGCCTATGGCTACACCTTC.

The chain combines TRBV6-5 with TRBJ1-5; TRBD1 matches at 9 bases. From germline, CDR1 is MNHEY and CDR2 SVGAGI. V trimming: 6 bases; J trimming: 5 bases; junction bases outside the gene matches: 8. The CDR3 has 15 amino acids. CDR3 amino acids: CASRPPGQGHQPQHF. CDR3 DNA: TGTGCCAGCAGGCCGCCGGGACAGGGACATCAGCCCCAGCATTTT.

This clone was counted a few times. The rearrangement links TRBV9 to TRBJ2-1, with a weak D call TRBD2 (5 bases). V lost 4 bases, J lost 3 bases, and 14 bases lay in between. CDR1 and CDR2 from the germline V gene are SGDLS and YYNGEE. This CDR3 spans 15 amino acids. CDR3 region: CASSPTSGYYNEQFF. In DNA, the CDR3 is TGTGCCAGCAGCCCGACGAGCGGTTACTACAATGAGCAGTTCTTC.

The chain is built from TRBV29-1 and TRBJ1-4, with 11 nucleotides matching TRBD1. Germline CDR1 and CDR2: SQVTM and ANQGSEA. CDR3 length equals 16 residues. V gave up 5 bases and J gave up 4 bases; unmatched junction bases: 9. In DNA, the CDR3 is TGCAGCGTTTCTCCCCCCGGGACAGGGGGTAATGAAAAACTGTTTTTT. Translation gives CSVSPPGTGGNEKLFF. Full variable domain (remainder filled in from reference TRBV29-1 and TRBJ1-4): SAVISQKPSRDICQRGTSLTIQCQVDSQVTMMFWYRQQPGQSLTLIATANQGSEATYESGFVIDKFPISRPNLTFSTLTVSNMSPEDSSIYLCSVSPPGTGGNEKLFFGSGTQLSVL.

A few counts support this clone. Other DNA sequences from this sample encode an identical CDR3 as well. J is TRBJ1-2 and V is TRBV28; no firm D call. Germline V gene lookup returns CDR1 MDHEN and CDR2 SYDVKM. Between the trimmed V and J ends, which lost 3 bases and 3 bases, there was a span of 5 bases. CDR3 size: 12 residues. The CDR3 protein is CASSLRDYGYTF. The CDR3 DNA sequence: TGTGCCAGCAGTTTGAGAGACTATGGCTACACCTTC.

The CDR3 nucleotides are TGTGCCAGCAGCTTTCGTCCCCAGGGGGCGGCTGGAAACACCATATATTTT. It codes for CASSFRPQGAAGNTIYF. V and J are TRBV28 and TRBJ1-3, with TRBD1 matching over 8 bases. Germline loops: CDR1 MDHEN, CDR2 SYDVKM. This CDR3 has 17 residues. J was trimmed by 2 bases and V by 6 bases; bases with no gene match: 12. Together with reference TRBV28 and TRBJ1-3, the CDR3 gives the full variable domain: DVKVTQSSRYLVKRTGEKVFLECVQDMDHENMFWYRQDPGLGLRLIYFSYDVKMKEKGDIPEGYSVSREKKERFSLILESASTNQTSMYLCASSFRPQGAAGNTIYFGEGSWLTVV.